This T cell receptor beta chain was captured by sequencing in a study of shared clonotypes between healthy human individuals. With regard to this clone: Its antigen is as yet unknown.

Naive CD8 cells comprised CD45RO-negative, CCR7-positively selected cells, excluding terminally differentiated effector memory CD45RA+ cells. The V segment lost 2 bases and the J segment 0 bases; nucleotides outside the gene matches: 1. The CDR3 runs to 15 residues. CDR1 and CDR2 from the germline V gene are LGHNA and YSLEER. Findings and limits, study-wide: Donors were few, which limited the genetic and exposure-history diversity represented.

Researchers divided each subset's genomic DNA evenly across several immunoSEQ plates. The sorted-subset replicate PCRs were given 200 ng DNA, which is 31,000 or so T cell genomes. Original handling: Without quality scores, immunoSEQ junctional reads could not be filtered like full-length reads. Profiling relied on immunoSEQ multiplex PCR, and the TCRdb table lists in-frame clones only, not all of them. V and J calls and clone size are those listed in that table; D and trimming were worked out from the DNA. This table holds about 2.1 million clones, 93% found once. V is TRBV4-3 and J is TRBJ2-1, with 7 bases identical to TRBD2. This receptor was identified in a man between 18 and 35 years old in good health. Some clones in this sample may be carry-over from other donors' samples. The sample taken for sequencing was naive CD8+ T cells from PBMCs. CDR3 sequence (DNA): TGCGCCAGCAGCCAACTAGCGGCCTCCTACAATGAGCAGTTCTTC. Amino acids: CASSQLAASYNEQFF.